The sample holds many counts of the clone carrying this T cell receptor beta chain. The data belong to a study of T cells in Graves' hyperthyroidism and ophthalmopathy. The J segment lost 10 bases and the V segment lost 5 bases, leaving 10 bases of the junction unmatched. The CDR3 has 15 residues. Amplified TCR beta CDR3 regions derived from RNA transcripts. During a first-round RT-PCR of the TCR CDR3, the HTBI primer set was used. A single record per CDR3 protein comes from TCRdb applying MiXCR to the multiplex PCR reads. This sample has about 690,000 distinct CDR3 sequences, with 15% to 20% found just once.

The V and J genes are TRBV12-3 or TRBV12-4 and TRBJ1-4; 10 nucleotides align to TRBD1. Sequenced sample: blood. This TCR derives from a man aged 50 to 60 with Graves' hyperthyroidism. CDR3 sequence (DNA): TGTGCCAGCAGTGCCGACAGGGGGCAGGGTAGAAAACTGTTTTTT. It is translated as CASSADRGQGRKLFF.